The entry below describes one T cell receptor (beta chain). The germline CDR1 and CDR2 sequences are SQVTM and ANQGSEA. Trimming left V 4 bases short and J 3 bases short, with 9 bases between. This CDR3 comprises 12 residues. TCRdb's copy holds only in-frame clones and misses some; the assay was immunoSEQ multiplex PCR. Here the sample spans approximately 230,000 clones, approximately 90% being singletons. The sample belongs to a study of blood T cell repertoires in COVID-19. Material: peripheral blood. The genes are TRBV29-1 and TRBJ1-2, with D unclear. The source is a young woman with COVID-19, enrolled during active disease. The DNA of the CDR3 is TGCAGCGTTGGTAGTCCTGACTATGGCTACACCTTC. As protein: CSVGSPDYGYTF.